Reported below is one T cell receptor (beta chain). The antigen is unknown. The data derive from a study of CD8 T cells in Susac syndrome. It was with random hexamers that roughly 0.45 to 1 ug RNA was reverse transcribed. Multiplex PCR with immunoSEQ amplified the TCR beta CDR3 across 54 Vbeta and 13 Jbeta. Using its own MiXCR run on the immunoSEQ multiplex PCR reads, TCRdb lists one record per CDR3 protein. The sample holds 130,000 to 150,000 distinct CDR3 sequences; roughly 95% are singletons and the top ten take 0.075% to 0.09%. Study conclusions and caveats: The authors acknowledged that their TCR sequencing and HLA analysis involved a relatively small number of individuals.

Sequencing targeted TCR beta in T cells from blood (CD8+ and CD4+). Healthy donors served as age- and sex-matched controls. The sequence was collected from a human donor in good health. Sequencing was carried out using CD4+ T cells from PBMCs.

Written as DNA, the CDR3 is TGTGCCAGCAGCCAATTCTCCCGGGAACAGCAGTACTTC. Translation: CASSQFSREQQYF. V gene TRBV16 combines with J gene TRBJ2-7; TRBD2 is a possible D gene (5 bases). The CDR3 has 13 residues. CDR1 is KGHSY, CDR2 FQNENV, per germline. V was pared by 1 base and J by 8 bases, with 12 bases between. Drawing the rest from reference TRBV16 and TRBJ2-7, the complete variable domain is GEEVAQTPKHLVRGEGQKAKLYCAPIKGHSYVFWYQQVLKNEFKFLISFQNENVFDETGMPKERFSAKCLPNSPCSLEIQATKLEDSAVYFCASSQFSREQQYFGPGTRLTVT.